The source of this T cell receptor beta chain is a study of response to subunit inactivated influenza vaccine. TCRdb itself ran the RT-PCR reads through MiXCR, one entry per CDR3 protein. The table lists about 480,000 distinct CDR3 sequences, approximately 13% of them singletons. Germline V gene data show CDR1 as LGHDT and CDR2 as YNNKEL (reference sequence). V lost 1 base, J lost 5 bases, and 14 bases lay in between. The CDR3 loop spans 16 amino acids. Only a few counts were recorded for this clonotype. The genes are TRBV3-1 and TRBJ2-2; D assignment may be TRBD1 or TRBD2 (6 bases each). The clonotype was recovered from a man aged 50 or older who received an inactivated influenza vaccine. This sample comprised PBMCs from blood, obtained about 40 days after vaccination. In DNA form, the CDR3 reads TGTGCCAGCAGCCAAGTCCCGGGGGCGGCTACCGGGGAGCTGTTTTTT. It is translated as CASSQVPGAATGELFF.